This T cell receptor beta chain was profiled in a study of glioma-infiltrating T cells. Study-level results: Non-neoplastic patients had below-expected tissue-blood divergence, while all gliomas exceeded expectation. Very few CDR3 sequences were shared between tissue and blood.

In its sample, this clonotype was seen many times. The antigen remains undetermined. Using RNA template, CDR3s of TCR alpha and beta were amplified with iRepertoire arm-PCR. Input was roughly 100-450 ng of tissue mRNA or PBMC total RNA. TCRdb used MiXCR to reprocess the multiplex PCR reads, holding one entry per CDR3 protein. The top ten clones hold 6.7% of a sample with over 70,000 distinct CDR3 sequences, about 23% of them seen once. The sequenced sample consisted of glioma tissue, nonneoplastic brain tissue, or PBMCs (not recorded which). This clonotype originated in a human donor with low-grade glioma or glioblastoma, undergoing nonglioma brain surgery, or in good health (not recorded which).

CDR3 in DNA: TGCAGCGTCCAACCTTGGAGGAACTACAATGAGCAGTTCTTC. It specifies CSVQPWRNYNEQFF. The chain joins TRBV29-1 to TRBJ2-1; D might be TRBD2 (5 bases). CDR1 is SQVTM, CDR2 ANQGSEA, per germline. The CDR3 spans 14 residues. The ends were cut back, 6 bases at V and 3 bases at J, with 15 bases in the middle.